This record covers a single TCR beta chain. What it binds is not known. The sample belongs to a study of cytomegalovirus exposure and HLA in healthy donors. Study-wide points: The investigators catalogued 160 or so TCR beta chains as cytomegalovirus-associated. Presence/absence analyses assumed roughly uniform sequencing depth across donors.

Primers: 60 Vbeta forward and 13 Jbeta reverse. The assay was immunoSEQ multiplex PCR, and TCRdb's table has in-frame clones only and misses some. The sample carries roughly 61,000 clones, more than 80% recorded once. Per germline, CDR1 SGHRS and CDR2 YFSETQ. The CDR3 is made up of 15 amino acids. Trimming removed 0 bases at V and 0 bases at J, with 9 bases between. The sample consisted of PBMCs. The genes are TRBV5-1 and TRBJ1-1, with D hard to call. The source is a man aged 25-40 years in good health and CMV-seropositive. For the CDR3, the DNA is TGCGCCAGCAGCTTGGAGCCAGGAATGAACACTGAAGCTTTCTTT. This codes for CASSLEPGMNTEAFF.